The following is a T cell receptor beta chain sequence with its context. The data derive from a study of OX40 agonist ivuxolimab in advanced cancers. The CDR3 runs 13 residues. Trimming shortened V by 10 bases and J by 0 bases, and 10 bases separated the two germline ends. Germline CDR1 reads SEHNR; CDR2 reads FQNEAQ (reference sequence). Clones were read by immunoSEQ multiplex PCR, and TCRdb kept only the in-frame ones, dropping some. The sample lists 60,000 to 85,000 clones; under 90% were seen once. The sample consisted of CD4+ or CD8+ T cells sorted from blood, taken in a trial of the OX40 agonist ivuxolimab. This TCR was recovered from an adult with an advanced solid tumor such as melanoma, head and neck, liver or kidney cancer. The chain carries TRBV7-9 and TRBJ1-3; no clear D gene. The CDR3 region is CATPLDSGNTIYF. The CDR3 DNA sequence: TGTGCCACCCCGTTGGACTCTGGAAACACCATATATTTT.